Presented here are 18 T cell receptor beta chains from one specimen sequenced in a study of blood T cell repertoires in COVID-19. The data were produced by immunoSEQ multiplex PCR, yet TCRdb's version contains in-frame clones alone and is incomplete. The table lists 130,000 or so clones, approximately 90% of them singletons. The sample consisted of peripheral blood. These receptors were taken from a human donor in a cohort sampled during active COVID-19.

J is TRBJ2-3 and V is TRBV6-5, with TRBD2 matching 13 bases. Germline V gene sequence: CDR1 MNHEY, CDR2 SVGAGI. V was clipped by 10 bases and J by 5 bases; unmatched bases: 6. This CDR3 region has 14 residues. The chain's CDR3 is CATQGLAGRDTQYF. CDR3 in DNA: TGTGCCACCCAGGGACTAGCGGGAAGAGATACGCAGTATTTT.

The chain is built from TRBV6-5 and TRBJ2-1; 13 nucleotides agree with TRBD2. CDR3 length equals 14 residues. Looked up from germline, CDR1 is MNHEY and CDR2 is SVGAGI. The trim removed 7 bases at V and 8 bases at J, leaving 5 bases unmatched. CDR3 region: CASNRLAGGDEQFF. The CDR3, as DNA: TGTGCCAGCAACAGACTAGCGGGGGGCGATGAGCAGTTCTTC.

CDR3 protein: CASSPQDTEAFF. The CDR3 DNA is TGTGCCAGCAGCCCCCAGGACACTGAAGCTTTCTTT. The V and J genes are TRBV5-5 and TRBJ1-1; D gene ambiguous. Trimming shortened V by 4 bases and J by 3 bases, and 7 bases separated the two germline ends. The CDR3 spans 12 residues. CDR1 is SGHKS, CDR2 YYEKEE, per germline (reference sequence).

Many counts were recorded for this clone. The chain carries TRBV7-9 and TRBJ1-5; the D gene is possibly TRBD1 (5 bases). Germline V gene lookup returns CDR1 SEHNR and CDR2 FQNEAQ (reference sequence). This CDR3 contains 15 residues. Trimming shortened V by 5 bases and J by 1 base, and 12 bases separated the two germline ends. CDR3 in DNA: TGTGCCAGCAGCGATGCGGGGACCAGCAATCAGCCCCAGCATTTT. This gives the protein CASSDAGTSNQPQHF.

The chain uses TRBV13 and TRBJ1-4; 9 nucleotides match TRBD1. Germline V CDR1 and CDR2: PRHDT, FYEKMQ (reference sequence). The V and J ends lost 4 bases and 5 bases, in that order; junction bases with no gene match: 2. This CDR3 has 14 amino acids. As DNA, the CDR3 is TGTGCCAGCAGCTCCGGGACAGGGAATGAAAAACTGTTTTTT. It specifies CASSSGTGNEKLFF. Full variable domain (outside the CDR3, taken from reference TRBV13 and TRBJ1-4): AAGVIQSPRHLIKEKRETATLKCYPIPRHDTVYWYQQGPGQDPQFLISFYEKMQSDKGSIPDRFSAQQFSDYHSELNMSSLELGDSALYFCASSSGTGNEKLFFGSGTQLSVL.

This clone was seen once. The rearrangement joins TRBV5-4 to TRBJ2-1; D is perhaps TRBD1 (8 bases). This CDR3 comprises 15 residues. V shed 3 bases and J shed 7 bases, with 17 bases lying between them. Germline assignment: CDR1 SGHNT and CDR2 YYREEE (reference sequence). CDR3 in DNA: TGTGCCAGCAGCTACTGGACAGGGAGGGAGAATGAGCAGTTCTTC. It specifies CASSYWTGRENEQFF.

The genes are TRBV7-9 and TRBJ2-7; possibly TRBD1 for D (8 bases). In germline, CDR1 is SEHNR, CDR2 FQNEAQ (reference sequence). The V end was cut by 5 bases, the J end by 6 bases, with 20 bases between. The CDR3 runs 15 residues. CDR3 sequence (DNA): TGTGCCAGCAGCAGGGAGGGGACAGGTATGGGCGAGCAGTACTTC. Translating it yields CASSREGTGMGEQYF.

CDR3 region: CASSSWTGSLTEAFF. CDR3 nucleotides: TGCGCCAGCAGCTCCTGGACAGGGAGCCTCACTGAAGCTTTCTTT. This rearrangement joins TRBV5-1 to TRBJ1-1; TRBD1 matches 8 bases. CDR3 size: 15 residues. With 3 bases clipped from V and 4 bases from J, the junction kept 8 bases outside the gene matches. From germline, CDR1 is SGHRS and CDR2 YFSETQ.

The V call is TRBV4-1, the J call TRBJ2-7, with 12 bases that match TRBD2. Trimming at V came to 1 base and at J to 2 bases, leaving 6 bases not matched to a gene. CDR3 length equals 17 residues. Germline V gene data show CDR1 as MGHRA and CDR2 as YSYEKL. The CDR3 is CASSQGNLAGGPYEQYF. In DNA, the CDR3 is TGCGCCAGCAGCCAAGGAAATCTAGCGGGAGGGCCCTACGAGCAGTACTTC.

The chain combines TRBV5-1 with TRBJ1-5, with TRBD1 identical over 11 bases. The CDR3 loop spans 18 amino acids. The germline gives CDR1 SGHRS, CDR2 YFSETQ. J was trimmed by 0 bases and V by 2 bases; bases with no gene match: 7. The chain's CDR3 is CASSLWTGGEYSNQPQHF. CDR3 DNA: TGCGCCAGCAGCTTATGGACAGGGGGCGAATATAGCAATCAGCCCCAGCATTTT.

The chain uses TRBV10-2 and TRBJ2-3; 7 bases are shared with TRBD2. V dropped 9 bases and J dropped 3; count of bases not matched to a gene: 9. This CDR3 region has 14 residues. Germline assignment: CDR1 WSHSY and CDR2 SAAADI. DNA for the CDR3: TGCGCCAGTGCGGGACTACTTGTGACAGATACGCAGTATTTT. This translates into CASAGLLVTDTQYF.

The V gene is TRBV29-1, the J gene TRBJ2-7; 7 bases match TRBD1. This CDR3 comprises 11 residues. J was trimmed by 12 bases and V by 6 bases; bases with no gene match: 11. Per germline, CDR1 SQVTM and CDR2 ANQGSEA. The CDR3 loop is CSVSSGGWLYF. In DNA, the CDR3 is TGCAGCGTGTCCTCAGGGGGATGGTTGTACTTC.

This chain joins TRBV7-6 and TRBJ2-1; 8 bases match TRBD2. This CDR3 has 16 amino acids. With 5 bases clipped from V and 1 base from J, the junction kept 7 bases outside the gene matches. The germline V gene encodes CDR1 SGHVS and CDR2 FNYEAQ. DNA for the CDR3: TGTGCCAGCAGCCCCGCCCCTAGCGGGTCCTACAATGAGCAGTTCTTC. This codes for CASSPAPSGSYNEQFF.

The V and J genes are TRBV20-1 and TRBJ2-1; possible D gene TRBD2, 6 bases. This CDR3 spans 11 amino acids. The germline V gene has CDR1 DFQATT and CDR2 SNEGSKA (reference sequence). Here the CDR3 DNA reads TGCAGCGGGAGCAGCTACAATGAGCAGTTCTTC. It yields the protein CSGSSYNEQFF.

The J gene is TRBJ2-5, the V gene TRBV5-8; 9 nucleotides match TRBD1. This CDR3 is 14 amino acids long. The V gene end was trimmed by 0 bases and the J gene end by 4 bases; junction bases not matched to a gene: 1. Germline values: CDR1 SGHTS, CDR2 YDEGEE. CDR3 loop: CASSLGQGGETQYF. The CDR3 region has the DNA TGTGCCAGCAGCTTGGGACAGGGGGGAGAGACCCAGTACTTC.

The sample holds a few counts of this clone. This chain connects TRBV10-1 to TRBJ2-7; D is unresolved. CDR3 size: 13 residues. Trimming stripped 4 bases from V and 6 bases from J, with 13 bases between. Germline CDR1 reads WNHNN; CDR2 reads SYGVQD (reference sequence). As DNA, the CDR3 is TGCGCCAGCAGTGCCTCAAAGAACAGCGAGCAGTACTTC. Amino acid sequence: CASSASKNSEQYF.

This clone has more than one count but fewer than ten. The V gene is TRBV19, the J gene TRBJ2-3; maybe TRBD1 (6 bases). V lost 7 bases and J 1 base, leaving 24 bases between the germline ends. The CDR3 is 18 residues long. In germline, CDR1 is LNHDA, CDR2 SQIVND (reference sequence). The CDR3 here is CASMAGTRDAWGTDTQYF. The CDR3 DNA sequence: TGTGCCAGTATGGCCGGGACAAGGGATGCTTGGGGCACAGATACGCAGTATTTT.

V and J are TRBV6-5 and TRBJ1-5; D is undetermined. Trimming removed 2 bases at V and 7 bases at J, with 12 bases between. In germline, CDR1 is MNHEY, CDR2 SVGAGI. The CDR3 spans 14 residues. The CDR3 DNA sequence: TGTGCCAGCAGTTACGGGTCCACGGGGCAGCCCCAGCATTTT. Amino acid sequence: CASSYGSTGQPQHF.